Detailed here is one T cell receptor beta chain. The protocol was immunoSEQ multiplex PCR, while the TCRdb copy is restricted to in-frame clones and leaves out a portion. Of 350,000 to 450,000 clones listed, roughly 90% are singletons. This entry comes from a study of control samples from healthy donors and cancer patients. Germline values: CDR1 LNHDA, CDR2 SQIVND (reference sequence). The CDR3 has 11 amino acids. The V and J ends lost 4 bases and 8 bases respectively, with 8 bases between them. Input material: PBMCs. This sequence joins TRBV19 and TRBJ1-2; D remains unclear. This sequence was found in a man in his forties with head and neck cancer. In nucleotides, the CDR3 is TGTGCCAGTAGTACTAGCGGGGGCTACACCTTC. This gives the protein CASSTSGGYTF.